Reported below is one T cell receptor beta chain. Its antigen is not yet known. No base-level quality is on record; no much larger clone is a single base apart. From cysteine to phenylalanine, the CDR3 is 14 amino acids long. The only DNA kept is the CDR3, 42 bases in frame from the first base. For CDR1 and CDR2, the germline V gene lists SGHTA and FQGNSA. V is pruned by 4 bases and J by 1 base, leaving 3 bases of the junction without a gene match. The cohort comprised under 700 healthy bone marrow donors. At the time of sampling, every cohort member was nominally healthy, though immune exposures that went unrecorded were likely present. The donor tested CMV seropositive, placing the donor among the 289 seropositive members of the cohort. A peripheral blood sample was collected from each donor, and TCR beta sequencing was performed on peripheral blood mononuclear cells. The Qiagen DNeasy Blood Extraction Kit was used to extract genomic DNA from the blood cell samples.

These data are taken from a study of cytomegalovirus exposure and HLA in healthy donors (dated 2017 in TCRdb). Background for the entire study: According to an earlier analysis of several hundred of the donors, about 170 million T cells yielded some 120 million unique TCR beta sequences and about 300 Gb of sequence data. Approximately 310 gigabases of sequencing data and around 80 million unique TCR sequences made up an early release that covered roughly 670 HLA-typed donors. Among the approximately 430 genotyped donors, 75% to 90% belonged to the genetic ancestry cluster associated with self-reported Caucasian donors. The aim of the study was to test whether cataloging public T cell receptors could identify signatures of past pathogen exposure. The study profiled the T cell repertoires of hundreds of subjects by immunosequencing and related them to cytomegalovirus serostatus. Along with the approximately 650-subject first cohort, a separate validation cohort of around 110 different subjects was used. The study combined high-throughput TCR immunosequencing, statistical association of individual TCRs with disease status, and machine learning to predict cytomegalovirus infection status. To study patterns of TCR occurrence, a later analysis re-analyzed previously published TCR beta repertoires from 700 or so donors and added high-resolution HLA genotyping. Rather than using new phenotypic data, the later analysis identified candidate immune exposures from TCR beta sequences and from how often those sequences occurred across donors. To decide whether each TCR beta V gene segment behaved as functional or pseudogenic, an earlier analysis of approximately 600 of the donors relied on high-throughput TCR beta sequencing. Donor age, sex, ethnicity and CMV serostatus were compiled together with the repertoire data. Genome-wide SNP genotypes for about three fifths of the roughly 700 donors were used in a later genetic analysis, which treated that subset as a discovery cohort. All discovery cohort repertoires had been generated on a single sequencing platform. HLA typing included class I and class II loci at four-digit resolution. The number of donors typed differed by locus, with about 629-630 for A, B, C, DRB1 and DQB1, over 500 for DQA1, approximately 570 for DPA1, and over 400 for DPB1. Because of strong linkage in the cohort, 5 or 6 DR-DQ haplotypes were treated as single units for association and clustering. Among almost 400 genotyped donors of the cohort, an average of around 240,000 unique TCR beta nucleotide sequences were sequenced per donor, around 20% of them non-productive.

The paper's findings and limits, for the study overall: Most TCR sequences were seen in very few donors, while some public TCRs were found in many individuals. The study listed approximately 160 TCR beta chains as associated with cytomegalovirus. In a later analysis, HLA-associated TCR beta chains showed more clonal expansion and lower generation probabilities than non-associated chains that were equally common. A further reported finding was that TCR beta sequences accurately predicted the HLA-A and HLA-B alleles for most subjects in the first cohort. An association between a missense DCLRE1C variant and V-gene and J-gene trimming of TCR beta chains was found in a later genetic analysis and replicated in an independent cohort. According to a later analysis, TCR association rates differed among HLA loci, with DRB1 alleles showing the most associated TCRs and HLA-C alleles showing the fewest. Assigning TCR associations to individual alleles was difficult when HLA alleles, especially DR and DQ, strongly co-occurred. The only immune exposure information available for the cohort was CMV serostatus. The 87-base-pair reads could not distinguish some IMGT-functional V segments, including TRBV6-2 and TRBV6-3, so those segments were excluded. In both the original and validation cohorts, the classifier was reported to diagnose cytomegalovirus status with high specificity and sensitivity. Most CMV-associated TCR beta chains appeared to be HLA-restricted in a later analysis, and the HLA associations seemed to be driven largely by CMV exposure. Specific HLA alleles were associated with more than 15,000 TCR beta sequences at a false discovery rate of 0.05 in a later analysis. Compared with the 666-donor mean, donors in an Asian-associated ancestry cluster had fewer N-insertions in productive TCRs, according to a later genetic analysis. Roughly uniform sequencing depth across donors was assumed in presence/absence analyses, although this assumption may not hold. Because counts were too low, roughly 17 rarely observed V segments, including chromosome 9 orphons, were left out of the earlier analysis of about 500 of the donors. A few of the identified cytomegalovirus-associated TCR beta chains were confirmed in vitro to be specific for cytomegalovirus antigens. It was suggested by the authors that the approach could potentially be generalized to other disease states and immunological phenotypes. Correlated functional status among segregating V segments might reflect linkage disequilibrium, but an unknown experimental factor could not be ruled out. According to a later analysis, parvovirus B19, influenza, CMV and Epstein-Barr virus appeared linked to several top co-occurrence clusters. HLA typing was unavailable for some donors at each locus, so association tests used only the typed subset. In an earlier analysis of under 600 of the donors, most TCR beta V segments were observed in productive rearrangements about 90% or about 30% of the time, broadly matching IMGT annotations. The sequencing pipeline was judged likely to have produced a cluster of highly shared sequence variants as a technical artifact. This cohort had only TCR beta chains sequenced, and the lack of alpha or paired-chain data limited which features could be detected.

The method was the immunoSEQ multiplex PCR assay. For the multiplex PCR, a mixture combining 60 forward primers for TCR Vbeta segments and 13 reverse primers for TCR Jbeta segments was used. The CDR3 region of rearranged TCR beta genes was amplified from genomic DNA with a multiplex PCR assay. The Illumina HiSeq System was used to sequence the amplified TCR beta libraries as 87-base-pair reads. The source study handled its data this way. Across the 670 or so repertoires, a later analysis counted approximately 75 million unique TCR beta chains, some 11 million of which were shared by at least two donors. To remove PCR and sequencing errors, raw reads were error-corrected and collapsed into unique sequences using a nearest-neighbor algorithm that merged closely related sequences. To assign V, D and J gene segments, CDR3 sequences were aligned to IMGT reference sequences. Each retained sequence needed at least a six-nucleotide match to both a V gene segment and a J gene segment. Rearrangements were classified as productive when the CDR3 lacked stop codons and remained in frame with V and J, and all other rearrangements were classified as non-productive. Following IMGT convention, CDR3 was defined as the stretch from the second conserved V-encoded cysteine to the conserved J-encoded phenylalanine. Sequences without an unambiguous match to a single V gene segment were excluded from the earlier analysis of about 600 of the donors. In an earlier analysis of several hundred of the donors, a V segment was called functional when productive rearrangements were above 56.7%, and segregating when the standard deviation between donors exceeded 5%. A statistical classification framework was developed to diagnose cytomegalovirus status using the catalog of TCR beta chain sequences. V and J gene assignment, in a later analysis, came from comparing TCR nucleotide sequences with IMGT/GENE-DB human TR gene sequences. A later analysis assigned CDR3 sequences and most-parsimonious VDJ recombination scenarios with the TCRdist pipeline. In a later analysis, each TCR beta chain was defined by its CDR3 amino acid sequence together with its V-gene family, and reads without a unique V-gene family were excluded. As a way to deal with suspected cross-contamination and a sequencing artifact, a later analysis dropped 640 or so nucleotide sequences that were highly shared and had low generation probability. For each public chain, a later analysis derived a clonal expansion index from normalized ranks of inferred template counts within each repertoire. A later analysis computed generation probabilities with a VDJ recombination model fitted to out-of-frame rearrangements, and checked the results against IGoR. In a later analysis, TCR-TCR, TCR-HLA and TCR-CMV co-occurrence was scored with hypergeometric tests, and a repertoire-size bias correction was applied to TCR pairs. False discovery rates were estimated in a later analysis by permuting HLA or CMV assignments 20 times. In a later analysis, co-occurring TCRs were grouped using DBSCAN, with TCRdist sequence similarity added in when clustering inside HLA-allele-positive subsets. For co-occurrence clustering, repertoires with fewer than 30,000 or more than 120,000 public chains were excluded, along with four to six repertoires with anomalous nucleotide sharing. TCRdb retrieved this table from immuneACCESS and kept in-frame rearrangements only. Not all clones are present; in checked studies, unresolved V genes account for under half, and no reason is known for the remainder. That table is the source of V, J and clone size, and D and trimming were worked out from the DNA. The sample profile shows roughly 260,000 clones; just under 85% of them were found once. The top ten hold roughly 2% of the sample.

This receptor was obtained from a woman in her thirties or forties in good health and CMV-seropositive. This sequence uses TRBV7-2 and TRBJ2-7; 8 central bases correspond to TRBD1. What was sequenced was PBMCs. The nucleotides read TGTGCCAGCAGCTCTGACAGGGGTTCCTACGAGCAGTACTTC. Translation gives CASSSDRGSYEQYF.